A selection of T cell receptor beta chains follows, all from one sample in a study of blood T cell repertoires in COVID-19. Here immunoSEQ multiplex PCR was the method, and the copy in TCRdb shows in-frame clones only, minus some. The sample lists about 300,000 clones, 80% to 90% occurring once. Sequencing was done on a sample of peripheral blood. Receptors originate from a man between 18 and 29 years old who had recovered from COVID-19. CDR3s include the opening cysteine and the closing phenylalanine or tryptophan. The D gene is left open where the match is weak. The size of a clone is reported for some rows only, either as once, few or many, or as a class for expanded clones.

size | D | J | V | length | CDR3 | DNA
- | - | TRBJ2-5 | TRBV18 | 15 | CASSPQPSRQETQYF | TGTGCCAGCTCACCACAGCCATCTCGACAAGAGACCCAGTACTTC
- | TRBD1 | TRBJ2-7 | TRBV2 | 18 | CASSYRGLYGEGPYEQYF | TGTGCCAGCAGTTACAGGGGGCTTTATGGCGAAGGACCCTACGAGCAGTACTTC
- | - | TRBJ2-5 | TRBV5-6 | 13 | CASSLRGRETQYF | TGTGCCAGCAGCTTGCGGGGGAGGGAGACCCAGTACTTC
- | - | TRBJ2-7 | TRBV5-4 | 13 | CASSTIPQGEQYF | TGTGCCAGCAGCACCATTCCCCAGGGCGAGCAGTACTTC
- | - | TRBJ2-7 | TRBV12-3/TRBV12-4 | 11 | CASSLDTEQYF | TGTGCCAGCAGTTTGGACACCGAGCAGTACTTC
- | TRBD1 | TRBJ1-2 | TRBV6-2/TRBV6-3 | 17 | CASSYSLSQTGDYGYTF | TGTGCCAGCAGTTATTCTCTATCTCAGACAGGGGACTATGGCTACACCTTC
- | - | TRBJ1-1 | TRBV19 | 11 | CASTDGARMCF | TGTGCCAGTACTGATGGGGCGCGCATGTGCTTT
- | - | TRBJ1-4 | TRBV7-9 | 14 | CASTHTGQREKLFF | TGTGCCAGCACACACACCGGACAGAGGGAAAAACTGTTTTTT
- | - | TRBJ1-2 | TRBV29-1 | 12 | CSADLGAYGYTF | TGCAGCGCTGATCTGGGGGCTTATGGCTACACCTTC
- | TRBD1 | TRBJ1-6 | TRBV5-6 | 15 | CASSLNRGSNSPLHF | TGTGCCAGCAGCTTAAACAGGGGGAGCAATTCACCCCTCCACTTT
once | TRBD2 | TRBJ2-7 | TRBV7-8 | 15 | CASSSPAGVLYEQYF | TGTGCCAGCAGCTCCCCAGCGGGGGTGTTGTACGAGCAGTACTTC